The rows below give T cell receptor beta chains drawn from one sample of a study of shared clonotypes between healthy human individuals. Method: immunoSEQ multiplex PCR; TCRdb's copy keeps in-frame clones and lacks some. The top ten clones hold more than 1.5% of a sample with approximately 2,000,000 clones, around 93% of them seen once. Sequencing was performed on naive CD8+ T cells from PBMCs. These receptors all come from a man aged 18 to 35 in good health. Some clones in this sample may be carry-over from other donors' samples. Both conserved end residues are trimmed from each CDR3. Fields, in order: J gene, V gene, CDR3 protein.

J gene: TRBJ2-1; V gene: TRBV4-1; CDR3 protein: ASSPRTGGELIDEQF
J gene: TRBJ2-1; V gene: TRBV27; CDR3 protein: ASSLSGLRYNEQF
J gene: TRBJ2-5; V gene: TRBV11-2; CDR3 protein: ASSLEFMGETQY
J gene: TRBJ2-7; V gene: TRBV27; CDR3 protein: ASSPGQGAYEQY
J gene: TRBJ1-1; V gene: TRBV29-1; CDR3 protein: SVGTGNPEAF
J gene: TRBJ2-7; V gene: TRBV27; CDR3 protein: ASSLYSGTSGIPYEQY
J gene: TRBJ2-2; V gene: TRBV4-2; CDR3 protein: ASSQGQDGELF
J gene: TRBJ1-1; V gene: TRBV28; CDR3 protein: ASSDPGRGADTEAF
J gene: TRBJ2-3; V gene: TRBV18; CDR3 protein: ASSPVLETAVTDTQY
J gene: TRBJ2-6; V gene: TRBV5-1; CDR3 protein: ARGGSSGANVLT
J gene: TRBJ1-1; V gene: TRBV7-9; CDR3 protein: ASSPGGPEAF
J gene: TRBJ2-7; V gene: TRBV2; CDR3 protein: ASSEAVGRGRGKYEQY
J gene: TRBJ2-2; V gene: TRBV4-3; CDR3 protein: ASSQGQGSGELF
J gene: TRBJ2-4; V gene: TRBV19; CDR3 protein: ATAVTSLAKNIQY
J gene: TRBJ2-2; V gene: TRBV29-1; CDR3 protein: SVEAWPSPGELF
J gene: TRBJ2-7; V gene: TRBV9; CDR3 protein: ASSATRERGEQY
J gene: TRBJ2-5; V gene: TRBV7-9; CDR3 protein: ASSSRQGYQETQY
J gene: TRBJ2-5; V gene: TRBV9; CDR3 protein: ASSAADRYQETQY
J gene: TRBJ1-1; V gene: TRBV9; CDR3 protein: ASSYTGNTEAF
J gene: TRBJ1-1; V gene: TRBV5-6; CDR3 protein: ASSPLKSHLLGNTEAF
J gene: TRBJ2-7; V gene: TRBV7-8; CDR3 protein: ASCLVGYEQY
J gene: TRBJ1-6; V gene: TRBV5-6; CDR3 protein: ASSSGSPLH
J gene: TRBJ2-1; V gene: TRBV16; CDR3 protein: ASSQLNNEQF
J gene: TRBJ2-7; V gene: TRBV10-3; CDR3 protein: AIGQGAQLYEQY
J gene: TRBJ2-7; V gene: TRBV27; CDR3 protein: ASSLASGYEQY
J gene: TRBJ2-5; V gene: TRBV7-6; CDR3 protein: ASSLLAELQETQY
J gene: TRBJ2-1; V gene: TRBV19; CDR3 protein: ASSFGRRNEQF
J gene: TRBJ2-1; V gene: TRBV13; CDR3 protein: ASKEGSGLVLYSYNEQF
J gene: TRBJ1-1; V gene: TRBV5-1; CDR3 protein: ASSFGYTEAF
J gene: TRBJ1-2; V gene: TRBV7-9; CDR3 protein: ASSKTYYGYT
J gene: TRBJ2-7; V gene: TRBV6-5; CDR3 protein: ASSYSLGPRGYEQY
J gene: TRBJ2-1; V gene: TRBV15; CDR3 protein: ATSEGQHSYNEQF
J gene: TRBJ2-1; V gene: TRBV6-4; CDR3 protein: ASSDSWEGEQF
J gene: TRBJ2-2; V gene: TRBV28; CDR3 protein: ASSSRGTNTGELF
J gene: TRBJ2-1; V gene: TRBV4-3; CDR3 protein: ASSQDREGTGNEQF
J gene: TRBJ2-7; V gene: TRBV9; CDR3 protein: ASSVGPLAGYEQY
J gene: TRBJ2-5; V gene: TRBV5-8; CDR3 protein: ASTWGLAGGQETQY
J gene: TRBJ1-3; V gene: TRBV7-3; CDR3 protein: ASTFLSREVTGNTIY
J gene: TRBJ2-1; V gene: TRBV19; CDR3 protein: ASSIDRYNEQF
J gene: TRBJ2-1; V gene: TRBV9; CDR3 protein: ASSESDWDYNEQF
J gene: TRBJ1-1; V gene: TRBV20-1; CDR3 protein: SARDKEAF
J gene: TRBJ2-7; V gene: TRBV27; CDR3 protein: ASSVQGPYEQY
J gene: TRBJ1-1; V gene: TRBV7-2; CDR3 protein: ASHTGAPEAF
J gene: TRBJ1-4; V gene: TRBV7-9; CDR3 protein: ASSLPEGQGAIGEKLF
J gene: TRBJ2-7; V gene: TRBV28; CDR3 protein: ASSASRIIYEQY
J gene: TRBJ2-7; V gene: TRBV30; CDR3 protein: AWRGGVSYEQY
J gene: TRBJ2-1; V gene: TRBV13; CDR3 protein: ASQLGNDNEQF
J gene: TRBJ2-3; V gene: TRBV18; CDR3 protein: ASSPGAGSDTQY
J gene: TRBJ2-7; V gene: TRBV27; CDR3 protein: ASSPLLAGVREQY
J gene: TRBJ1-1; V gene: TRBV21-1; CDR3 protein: ASRGRGPEAF
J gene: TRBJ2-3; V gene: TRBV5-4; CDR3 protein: ASSYTDTQY
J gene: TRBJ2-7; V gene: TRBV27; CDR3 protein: ASSLDMEAHEQY